The clone carrying this T cell receptor (beta chain) was counted many times. Its antigen is not identified. The CDR3 has 13 residues. Trimming shortened V by 0 bases and J by 5 bases, and 6 bases separated the two germline ends. CDR1 is SGDLS, CDR2 YYNGEE, per germline. The data derive from a study of human T cells and chemical hapten exposure. Study-wide results and limits: There was alopecia in the donors, so their immune response may differ from that of healthy people.

Regarding time point: pre-sensitization, week 0. Treatment noted: therapeutic diphenylcyclopropenone sensitization with weekly scalp DPC. From whole blood left unfractionated, total RNA was extracted. In the original analysis: Sample TCR counts, which ranged from about 20,000 to 690,600, had a median of 95,638. Via MiXCR, TCRdb re-called the RACE reads, giving one row per CDR3 protein. Clone size and V and J calls follow TCRdb, not the original study. The table has about 350,000 distinct CDR3 sequences, about 5% seen once. The sequencing here drew on whole blood, taken in connection with sensitization to the hapten diphenylcyclopropenone (DPC). This TCR came from a young woman with alopecia areata. Some clones in this sample may be carry-over from other donors' samples. The chain joins TRBV9 to TRBJ1-5; no reliable D call. CDR3 coding DNA: TGTGCCAGCAGCGTAGGACGGGATCAGCCCCAGCATTTT. Protein sequence: CASSVGRDQPQHF.